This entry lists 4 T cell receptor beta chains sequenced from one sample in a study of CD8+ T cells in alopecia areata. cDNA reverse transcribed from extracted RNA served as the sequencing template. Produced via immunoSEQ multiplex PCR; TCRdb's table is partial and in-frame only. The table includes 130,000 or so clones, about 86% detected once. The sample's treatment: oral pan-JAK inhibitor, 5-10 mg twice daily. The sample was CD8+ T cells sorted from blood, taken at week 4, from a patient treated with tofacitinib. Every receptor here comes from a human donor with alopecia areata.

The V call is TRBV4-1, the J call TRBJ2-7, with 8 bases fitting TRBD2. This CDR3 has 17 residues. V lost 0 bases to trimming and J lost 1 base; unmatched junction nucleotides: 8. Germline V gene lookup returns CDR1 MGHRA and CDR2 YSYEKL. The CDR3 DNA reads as TGCGCCAGCAGCCAAGAACCGAGCGGGAGTGCATCCTACGAGCAGTACTTC. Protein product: CASSQEPSGSASYEQYF.

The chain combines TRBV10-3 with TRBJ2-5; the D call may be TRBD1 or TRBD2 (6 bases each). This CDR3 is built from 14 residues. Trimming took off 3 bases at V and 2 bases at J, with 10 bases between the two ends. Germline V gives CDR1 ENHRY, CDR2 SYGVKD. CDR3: CAISETGAQETQYF. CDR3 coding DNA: TGTGCCATCAGTGAAACGGGGGCTCAAGAGACCCAGTACTTC.

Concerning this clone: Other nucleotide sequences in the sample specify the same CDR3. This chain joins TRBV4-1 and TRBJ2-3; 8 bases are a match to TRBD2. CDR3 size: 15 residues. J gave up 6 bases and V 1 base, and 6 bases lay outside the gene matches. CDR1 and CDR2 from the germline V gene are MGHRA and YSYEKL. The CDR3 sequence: CASSQAGGPRDTQYF. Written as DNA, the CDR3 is TGCGCCAGCAGCCAAGCGGGGGGGCCGAGGGATACGCAGTATTTT.

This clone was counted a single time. CDR3 sequence reads: CASSVAGGGMVYEQYF. The CDR3 DNA is TGTGCCAGCAGCGTAGCTGGCGGCGGGATGGTCTACGAGCAGTACTTC. The J gene is TRBJ2-7, the V gene TRBV9; D might be TRBD2 (6 bases). The CDR3 sequence is 16 residues long. The germline V gene has CDR1 SGDLS and CDR2 YYNGEE. Trimming stripped 0 bases from V and 3 bases from J, with 16 bases between.